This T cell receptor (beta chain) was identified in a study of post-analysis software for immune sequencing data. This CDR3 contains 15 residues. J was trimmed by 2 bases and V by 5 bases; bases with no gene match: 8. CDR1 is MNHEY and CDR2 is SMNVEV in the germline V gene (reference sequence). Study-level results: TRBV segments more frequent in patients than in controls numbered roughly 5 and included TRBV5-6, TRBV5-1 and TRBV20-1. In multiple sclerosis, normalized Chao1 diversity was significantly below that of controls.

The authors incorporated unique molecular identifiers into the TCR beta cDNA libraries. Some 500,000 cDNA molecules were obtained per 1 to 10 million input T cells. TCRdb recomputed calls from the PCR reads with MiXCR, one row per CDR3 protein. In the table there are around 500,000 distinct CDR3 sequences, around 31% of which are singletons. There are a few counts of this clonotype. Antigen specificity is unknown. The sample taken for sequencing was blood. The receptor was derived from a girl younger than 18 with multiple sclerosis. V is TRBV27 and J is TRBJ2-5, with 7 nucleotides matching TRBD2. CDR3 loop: CASSTTAGNQETQYF. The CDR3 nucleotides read TGTGCCAGCAGTACCACAGCGGGGAATCAAGAGACCCAGTACTTC.